This TCR beta chain emerged from a study of radiotherapy plus CTLA-4 blockade in lung cancer. About this clone itself: Its antigen is unknown.

Study-wide results and limits: TCR clones originating in tumors grew in number in blood after radiotherapy plus ipilimumab.

Data came from immunoSEQ multiplex PCR; TCRdb stores just in-frame clones and leaves some out. The data contain some 12,000 clones, about 86% of them seen just once; the ten biggest clones take up about 31%. Germline-derived CDR1 and CDR2 are SGHVS and FNYEAQ. Trimming left V 1 base short and J 0 bases short, with 7 bases between. CDR3 length equals 15 residues. The chain employs TRBV7-6 and TRBJ1-3; D not resolved. The sequenced sample was peripheral blood, obtained from a patient treated with radiotherapy plus ipilimumab. The TCR was taken from a human donor with non-small cell lung cancer that progressed on radiotherapy plus ipilimumab. The CDR3 loop reads CASSLGPSSGNTIYF. CDR3 in DNA: TGTGCCAGCAGCTTAGGCCCGAGCTCTGGAAACACCATATATTTT. The full variable domain, rest sourced from reference TRBV7-6 and TRBJ1-3, is GAGVSQSPRYKVTKRGQDVALRCDPISGHVSLYWYRQALGQGPEFLTYFNYEAQQDKSGLPNDRFSAERPEGSISTLTIQRTEQRDSAMYRCASSLGPSSGNTIYFGEGSWLTVV.